This T cell receptor beta chain was identified during a study of cytomegalovirus exposure and HLA in healthy donors. The V gene's germline CDR1 is SGHRS and CDR2 YFSETQ. J lost 6 bases, V lost 4 bases, and 5 bases had no gene match. The CDR3 has 14 residues. The PCR made use of 60 Vbeta and 13 Jbeta primers. The table came from immunoSEQ multiplex PCR; TCRdb's copy has only in-frame clones and leaves some out. This table holds about 110,000 clones, around 85% found once. Study-wide findings and caveats: Prior analysis indicated that the majority of TCR beta V segments exhibited productivity approximately 87% or approximately 30% of the time. The authors enumerated some 160 TCR beta chains as linked to cytomegalovirus.

In the case of this clone: The antigen is not known.

The chain links TRBV5-1 to TRBJ2-1; 9 positions agree with TRBD1. The TCR was taken from a young man in good health and CMV-seropositive. The sample taken for sequencing was PBMCs. The CDR3 DNA sequence: TGCGCCAGCAGCCCCGGACAGGGGTCCAATGAGCAGTTCTTC. This codes for CASSPGQGSNEQFF.